This entry is about one TCR beta chain. The antigen is unknown. The sample comes from a study of OX40 agonist ivuxolimab in advanced cancers. Overall study: Patients in dose escalation had liver, melanoma, kidney or head and neck cancers. Regarding the study as a whole: Partial responders dosed at 0.1-3.0 mg/kg displayed clonal expansion ranking among the lowest.

The assay was immunoSEQ multiplex PCR, and TCRdb's table has in-frame clones only and misses some. This sample has 21,000 or so clones; 65% to 90% occur once, and the top ten carry roughly 22%. The V and J ends lost 6 bases and 0 bases respectively, with 11 bases between them. From germline, CDR1 is KGHSH and CDR2 LQKENI. The CDR3 runs 14 residues. This clonotype was obtained from an adult with an advanced solid tumor such as melanoma, head and neck, liver or kidney cancer. The sample was CD4+ or CD8+ T cells sorted from blood, taken in a trial of the OX40 agonist ivuxolimab. The chain uses TRBV18 and TRBJ2-5; D might be TRBD1 or TRBD2, each matching 5 bases. The DNA of the CDR3 is TGTGCCAGCTCCTTCTGGGACGACCAAGAGACCCAGTACTTC. Protein: CASSFWDDQETQYF.